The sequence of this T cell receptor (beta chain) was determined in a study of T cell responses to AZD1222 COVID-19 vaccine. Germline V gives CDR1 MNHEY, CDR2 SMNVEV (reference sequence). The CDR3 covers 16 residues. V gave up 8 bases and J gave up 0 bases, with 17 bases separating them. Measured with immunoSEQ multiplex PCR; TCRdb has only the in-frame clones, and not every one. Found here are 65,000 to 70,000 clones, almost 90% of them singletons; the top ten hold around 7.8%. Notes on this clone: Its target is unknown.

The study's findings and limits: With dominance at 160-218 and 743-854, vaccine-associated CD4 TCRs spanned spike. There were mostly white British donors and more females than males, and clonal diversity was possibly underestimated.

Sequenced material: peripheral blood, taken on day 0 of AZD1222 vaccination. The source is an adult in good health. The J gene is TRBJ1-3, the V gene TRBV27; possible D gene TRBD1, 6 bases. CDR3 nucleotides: TGTGCCAGCGGCCCACAGGGTAGGGCCTCTGGAAACACCATATATTTT. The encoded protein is CASGPQGRASGNTIYF.